This passage covers 27 T cell receptor beta chains from one sample sequenced in a study of blood T cell repertoires in COVID-19. Generated by immunoSEQ multiplex PCR, the TCRdb table keeps only in-frame clones and is missing some. The data show just under 350,000 clones, about 93% seen once. Sequenced: peripheral blood. The receptors derive from a woman aged 18-29 years who had recovered from COVID-19.

This clone came up once. J is TRBJ1-2 and V is TRBV27; tentatively, D is TRBD1 (6 bases). This CDR3 region has 15 residues. Deletions cut 2 bases from V and 2 bases from J, with 12 bases between. Germline-derived CDR1 and CDR2 are MNHEY and SMNVEV (reference sequence). The CDR3 sequence: CASSLNFQGNYGYTF. The CDR3 bases are TGTGCCAGCAGTTTAAACTTCCAGGGGAACTATGGCTACACCTTC.

The genes are TRBV27 and TRBJ2-5; TRBD1 aligns across 7 bases. V lost 6 bases, J lost 0 bases, and 13 bases stayed unmatched. The CDR3 is 17 residues long. Looked up from germline, CDR1 is MNHEY and CDR2 is SMNVEV (reference sequence). The DNA of the CDR3 is TGTGCCAGCAGCGAACGCCGGGACAGTCGCTACCAAGAGACCCAGTACTTC. This translates into CASSERRDSRYQETQYF.

The genes are TRBV9 and TRBJ1-3; no clear D gene. This CDR3 comprises 17 residues. Germline loops: CDR1 SGDLS, CDR2 YYNGEE. Trimming removed 4 bases at V and 0 bases at J, with 17 bases between. This CDR3 reads CASSREPPGFSGNTIYF. The CDR3 bases are TGTGCCAGCAGCAGAGAACCTCCAGGATTCTCTGGAAACACCATATATTTT.

This clone occurred once. This sequence joins TRBV10-1 and TRBJ2-7, with TRBD2 identical over 14 bases. With 8 bases clipped from V and 6 bases from J, the junction kept 12 bases outside the gene matches. The CDR3 extends over 16 amino acids. CDR1 and CDR2 from the germline V gene are WNHNN and SYGVQD (reference sequence). CDR3 loop: CASRGLAGVFPPEQYV. Written as DNA, the CDR3 is TGCGCCAGCCGGGGACTAGCGGGAGTATTTCCCCCCGAGCAGTACGTC.

The chain links TRBV6-5 to TRBJ1-1, with D perhaps matching TRBD1 (6 bases). Germline V gene data show CDR1 as MNHEY and CDR2 as SVGAGI. The CDR3 totals 15 residues. V was cut by 5 bases and J by 4 bases, with 17 bases left in between. This CDR3 reads CASSPDSLGITEAFF. The DNA of the CDR3 is TGTGCCAGCAGTCCGGACAGCCTAGGGATCACTGAAGCTTTCTTT.

The J gene is TRBJ1-1, the V gene TRBV12-5; D gene uncertain. CDR1 is LGHNT and CDR2 is FRNRAP in the germline V gene. This CDR3 is built from 14 residues. V dropped 1 base and J dropped 4 bases, with 10 bases sitting between them. CDR3 DNA sequence: TGTGCTAGTGGTTTGGCCAACCTAGGCACTGAAGCTTTCTTT. The encoded protein is CASGLANLGTEAFF.

The rearrangement uses TRBV6-2 or TRBV6-3 and TRBJ2-1; a weak D match, TRBD1 (6 bases). In germline, CDR1 is MNHEY, CDR2 SVGEGT. The V end lost 5 bases, the J end lost 7 bases, and 12 bases lay between the germline ends. The CDR3 is made up of 13 amino acids. The CDR3, as DNA: TGTGCCAGCAGTCGGATCAGGGGAAATGAGCAGTTCTTC. Translating gives CASSRIRGNEQFF.

The chain uses TRBV5-1 and TRBJ2-5, with no clear D. Trimming pared 5 bases from V and 2 bases from J, leaving 4 bases between. The CDR3 contains 11 residues. Germline V gives CDR1 SGHRS, CDR2 YFSETQ. The CDR3 loop is CASSRQETQYF. The CDR3 coding sequence is TGCGCCAGCAGTAGACAAGAGACCCAGTACTTC.

This chain links TRBV4-1 with TRBJ1-5; D is unresolved. The ends were cut back, 4 bases at V and 7 bases at J, with 23 bases in the middle. CDR1 and CDR2 (germline): MGHRA, YSYEKL. The CDR3 is made up of 17 amino acids. The chain's CDR3 is CASSRKPEDITTQPQHF. CDR3 nucleotides: TGCGCCAGCAGCCGTAAACCGGAGGATATCACCACCCAGCCCCAGCATTTT.

For this clone: In the same sample, other DNA sequences code for this CDR3. The V call is TRBV27, the J call TRBJ2-3, with D maybe TRBD1 (5 bases). V lost 4 bases and J 1 base, leaving 12 bases between the germline ends. This CDR3 contains 15 residues. Germline CDR1 and CDR2: MNHEY and SMNVEV (reference sequence). DNA of the CDR3: TGTGCCAGCAGTTCCGGGCAGGGTCGCACAGATACGCAGTATTTT. Translation: CASSSGQGRTDTQYF.

The chain couples TRBV9 to TRBJ2-3, with 8 bases that match TRBD1. Unmatched junction bases numbered 4, after V lost 0 bases and J lost 1 base. The CDR3 has 16 amino acids. Germline V CDR1 and CDR2: SGDLS, YYNGEE. DNA for the CDR3: TGTGCCAGCAGCGTAGACGTCAGGGGGCGCACAGATACGCAGTATTTT. Amino acids: CASSVDVRGRTDTQYF.

The chain uses TRBV11-2 and TRBJ1-5; D is unclear. The CDR3 extends over 13 amino acids. Trimming took off 5 bases at V and 10 bases at J, with 15 bases between the two ends. CDR1 and CDR2 (germline): SGHAT, FQNNGV. Here the CDR3 reads CASSKLPEGPQHF. DNA for the CDR3: TGTGCCAGCAGCAAACTACCAGAAGGCCCCCAGCATTTT.

This chain links TRBV11-3 with TRBJ2-1, with 8 bases lining up with TRBD2. V was pared by 4 bases and J by 0 bases, with 5 bases of the junction left unmatched. Germline V gene sequence: CDR1 SGHNT, CDR2 YENEEA. This CDR3 has 16 residues. The CDR3 here is CASSSRGGSSYNEQFF. The CDR3, as DNA: TGTGCCAGCAGCTCCCGGGGGGGGAGCTCCTACAATGAGCAGTTCTTC.

The chain links TRBV7-2 to TRBJ1-2; the match to TRBD1 covers 7 bases. The J segment lost 4 bases and the V segment lost 6 bases, leaving 5 bases of the junction unmatched. Germline V gives CDR1 SGHTA, CDR2 FQGNSA. This CDR3 is built from 13 residues. The CDR3 bases are TGTGCCAGCAGTCGACAGGGTAGCTATGGCTACACCTTC. Encoded protein: CASSRQGSYGYTF.

The sample holds one count of this clone. V and J are TRBV27 and TRBJ2-1; D call uncertain. Germline CDR1 MNHEY, CDR2 SMNVEV (reference sequence). The CDR3 covers 14 residues. V was clipped by 5 bases and J by 8 bases, with 16 bases between them. CDR3 in DNA: TGTGCCAGCAGTAAGGCAGGCTCTCGTCATGAGCAGTTCTTC. This encodes CASSKAGSRHEQFF.

The rearrangement links TRBV11-3 to TRBJ1-2; a possible D gene is TRBD1 (6 bases). V gave up 5 bases and J gave up 3 bases, with 16 bases separating them. Germline V lookup: CDR1 SGHNT, CDR2 YENEEA. This CDR3 spans 15 amino acids. In DNA form, the CDR3 reads TGTGCCAGCAGCCCCAGGGGATCGGGCTACTATGGCTACACCTTC. Translation: CASSPRGSGYYGYTF. Together with reference TRBV11-3 and TRBJ1-2, the CDR3 gives the full variable domain: EAGVVQSPRYKIIEKKQPVAFWCNPISGHNTLYWYLQNLGQGPELLIRYENEEAVDDSQLPKDRFSAERLKGVDSTLKIQPAELGDSAVYLCASSPRGSGYYGYTFGSGTRLTVV.

This clone was seen just once. The chain employs TRBV6-5 and TRBJ1-2, with D maybe TRBD1 (6 bases). Germline V gives CDR1 MNHEY, CDR2 SVGAGI. The V and J ends lost 8 bases and 8 bases respectively, with 18 bases between them. The CDR3 has 13 amino acids. The CDR3 sequence: CASGPHPRGGYTF. Written as DNA, the CDR3 is TGTGCCAGCGGTCCCCACCCAAGGGGGGGCTACACCTTC.

The chain links TRBV6-4 to TRBJ1-1; tentatively, D is TRBD1 (5 bases). The CDR3 has 13 amino acids. From germline, CDR1 is MRHNA and CDR2 SNTAGT. V shed 6 bases and J shed 5 bases, with 13 bases lying between them. The DNA for the CDR3 is TGTGCCAGCAGCCCACGGGGGAATACTGAAGCTTTCTTT. It is translated as CASSPRGNTEAFF.

V gene TRBV7-2 combines with J gene TRBJ2-1; a possible D gene is TRBD1 (5 bases). CDR1 and CDR2 from the germline V gene are SGHTA and FQGNSA. The CDR3 has 15 amino acids. Trimming stripped 5 bases from V and 5 bases from J, with 16 bases between. This chain's CDR3 is CASSPDTLRDNEQFF. As DNA, the CDR3 is TGTGCCAGCAGCCCGGACACATTGCGCGACAATGAGCAGTTCTTC.

The chain couples TRBV7-9 to TRBJ1-3; 7 bases agree with TRBD1. CDR1 SEHNR and CDR2 FQNEAQ come from the germline V gene (reference sequence). Unmatched junction bases numbered 7, after V lost 7 bases and J lost 1 base. The CDR3 length is 15 residues. The CDR3 sequence is CASTPRGRSGNTIYF. In DNA, the CDR3 is TGTGCCAGCACCCCGAGGGGGCGATCTGGAAACACCATATATTTT.

The chain joins TRBV11-3 to TRBJ2-5; D might be TRBD2 (5 bases). The CDR3 runs to 14 residues. V was trimmed by 5 bases and J by 1 base, leaving 11 bases between them. The germline V gene encodes CDR1 SGHNT and CDR2 YENEEA. CDR3 protein: CASSPTRGQETQYF. CDR3 coding DNA: TGTGCCAGCAGCCCAACTAGAGGCCAAGAGACCCAGTACTTC.

This clone was counted between two and nine times. The J gene is TRBJ1-2, the V gene TRBV4-3; D remains unclear. The CDR3 runs 12 residues. Germline loops: CDR1 LGHNA, CDR2 YSLEER. V lost 1 base to trimming and J lost 6 bases, with 6 bases between them. CDR3 DNA: TGCGCCAGCAGCCAAGTAAATCATGGCTACACCTTC. This encodes CASSQVNHGYTF.

The chain combines TRBV4-3 with TRBJ2-2, with 7 bases lining up with TRBD2. Losses at the gene ends were 0 bases for V and 6 bases for J; bases not matched to a gene: 13. There are 18 residues in the CDR3. The germline CDR1 and CDR2 sequences are LGHNA and YSLEER. The CDR3 DNA sequence: TGCGCCAGCAGCCAAGATGCGTGGCGGGGAGGGTTATCCGGGGAGCTGTTTTTT. Its translation: CASSQDAWRGGLSGELFF.

The V and J genes are TRBV6-5 and TRBJ2-1; 9 bases are shared with TRBD2. This CDR3 has 15 residues. V dropped 6 bases and J dropped 8; count of bases not matched to a gene: 11. Per the germline V gene, CDR1 is MNHEY and CDR2 is SVGAGI. The CDR3 loop is CASRKSGRSAHEQFF. CDR3 bases: TGTGCCAGCAGAAAAAGCGGGAGGTCGGCCCATGAGCAGTTCTTC.

The chain recombines TRBV28 with TRBJ2-2, with 8 bases lining up with TRBD2. The CDR3 spans 15 residues. V lost 3 bases to trimming and J lost 1 base; unmatched junction nucleotides: 1. Germline values: CDR1 MDHEN, CDR2 SYDVKM. DNA for the CDR3: TGTGCCAGCAGTTTCGGGAGGGTGAACACCGGGGAGCTGTTTTTT. Encoded protein: CASSFGRVNTGELFF.

This rearrangement joins TRBV19 to TRBJ2-1, with a weak D call TRBD2 (6 bases). The CDR3 totals 15 residues. The germline gives CDR1 LNHDA, CDR2 SQIVND (reference sequence). V lost 4 bases and J 4 bases, leaving 14 bases between the germline ends. The CDR3 DNA follows: TGTGCCAGTAGTACTAGGAGGGTTCTATACAATGAGCAGTTCTTC. It encodes CASSTRRVLYNEQFF.

For this clone: At one end the junction does not follow the germline gene, possibly because of a read error. The chain recombines TRBV4-3 with TRBJ1-2, with TRBD1 matching 11 bases. Looked up from germline, CDR1 is LGHNA and CDR2 is YSLEER. This CDR3 region has 15 residues. CDR3 bases: TGCGCCAGCAGCCAAGGGACAGGGGGCATCTATGGCTACATCTTC. Translation gives CASSQGTGGIYGYIF.